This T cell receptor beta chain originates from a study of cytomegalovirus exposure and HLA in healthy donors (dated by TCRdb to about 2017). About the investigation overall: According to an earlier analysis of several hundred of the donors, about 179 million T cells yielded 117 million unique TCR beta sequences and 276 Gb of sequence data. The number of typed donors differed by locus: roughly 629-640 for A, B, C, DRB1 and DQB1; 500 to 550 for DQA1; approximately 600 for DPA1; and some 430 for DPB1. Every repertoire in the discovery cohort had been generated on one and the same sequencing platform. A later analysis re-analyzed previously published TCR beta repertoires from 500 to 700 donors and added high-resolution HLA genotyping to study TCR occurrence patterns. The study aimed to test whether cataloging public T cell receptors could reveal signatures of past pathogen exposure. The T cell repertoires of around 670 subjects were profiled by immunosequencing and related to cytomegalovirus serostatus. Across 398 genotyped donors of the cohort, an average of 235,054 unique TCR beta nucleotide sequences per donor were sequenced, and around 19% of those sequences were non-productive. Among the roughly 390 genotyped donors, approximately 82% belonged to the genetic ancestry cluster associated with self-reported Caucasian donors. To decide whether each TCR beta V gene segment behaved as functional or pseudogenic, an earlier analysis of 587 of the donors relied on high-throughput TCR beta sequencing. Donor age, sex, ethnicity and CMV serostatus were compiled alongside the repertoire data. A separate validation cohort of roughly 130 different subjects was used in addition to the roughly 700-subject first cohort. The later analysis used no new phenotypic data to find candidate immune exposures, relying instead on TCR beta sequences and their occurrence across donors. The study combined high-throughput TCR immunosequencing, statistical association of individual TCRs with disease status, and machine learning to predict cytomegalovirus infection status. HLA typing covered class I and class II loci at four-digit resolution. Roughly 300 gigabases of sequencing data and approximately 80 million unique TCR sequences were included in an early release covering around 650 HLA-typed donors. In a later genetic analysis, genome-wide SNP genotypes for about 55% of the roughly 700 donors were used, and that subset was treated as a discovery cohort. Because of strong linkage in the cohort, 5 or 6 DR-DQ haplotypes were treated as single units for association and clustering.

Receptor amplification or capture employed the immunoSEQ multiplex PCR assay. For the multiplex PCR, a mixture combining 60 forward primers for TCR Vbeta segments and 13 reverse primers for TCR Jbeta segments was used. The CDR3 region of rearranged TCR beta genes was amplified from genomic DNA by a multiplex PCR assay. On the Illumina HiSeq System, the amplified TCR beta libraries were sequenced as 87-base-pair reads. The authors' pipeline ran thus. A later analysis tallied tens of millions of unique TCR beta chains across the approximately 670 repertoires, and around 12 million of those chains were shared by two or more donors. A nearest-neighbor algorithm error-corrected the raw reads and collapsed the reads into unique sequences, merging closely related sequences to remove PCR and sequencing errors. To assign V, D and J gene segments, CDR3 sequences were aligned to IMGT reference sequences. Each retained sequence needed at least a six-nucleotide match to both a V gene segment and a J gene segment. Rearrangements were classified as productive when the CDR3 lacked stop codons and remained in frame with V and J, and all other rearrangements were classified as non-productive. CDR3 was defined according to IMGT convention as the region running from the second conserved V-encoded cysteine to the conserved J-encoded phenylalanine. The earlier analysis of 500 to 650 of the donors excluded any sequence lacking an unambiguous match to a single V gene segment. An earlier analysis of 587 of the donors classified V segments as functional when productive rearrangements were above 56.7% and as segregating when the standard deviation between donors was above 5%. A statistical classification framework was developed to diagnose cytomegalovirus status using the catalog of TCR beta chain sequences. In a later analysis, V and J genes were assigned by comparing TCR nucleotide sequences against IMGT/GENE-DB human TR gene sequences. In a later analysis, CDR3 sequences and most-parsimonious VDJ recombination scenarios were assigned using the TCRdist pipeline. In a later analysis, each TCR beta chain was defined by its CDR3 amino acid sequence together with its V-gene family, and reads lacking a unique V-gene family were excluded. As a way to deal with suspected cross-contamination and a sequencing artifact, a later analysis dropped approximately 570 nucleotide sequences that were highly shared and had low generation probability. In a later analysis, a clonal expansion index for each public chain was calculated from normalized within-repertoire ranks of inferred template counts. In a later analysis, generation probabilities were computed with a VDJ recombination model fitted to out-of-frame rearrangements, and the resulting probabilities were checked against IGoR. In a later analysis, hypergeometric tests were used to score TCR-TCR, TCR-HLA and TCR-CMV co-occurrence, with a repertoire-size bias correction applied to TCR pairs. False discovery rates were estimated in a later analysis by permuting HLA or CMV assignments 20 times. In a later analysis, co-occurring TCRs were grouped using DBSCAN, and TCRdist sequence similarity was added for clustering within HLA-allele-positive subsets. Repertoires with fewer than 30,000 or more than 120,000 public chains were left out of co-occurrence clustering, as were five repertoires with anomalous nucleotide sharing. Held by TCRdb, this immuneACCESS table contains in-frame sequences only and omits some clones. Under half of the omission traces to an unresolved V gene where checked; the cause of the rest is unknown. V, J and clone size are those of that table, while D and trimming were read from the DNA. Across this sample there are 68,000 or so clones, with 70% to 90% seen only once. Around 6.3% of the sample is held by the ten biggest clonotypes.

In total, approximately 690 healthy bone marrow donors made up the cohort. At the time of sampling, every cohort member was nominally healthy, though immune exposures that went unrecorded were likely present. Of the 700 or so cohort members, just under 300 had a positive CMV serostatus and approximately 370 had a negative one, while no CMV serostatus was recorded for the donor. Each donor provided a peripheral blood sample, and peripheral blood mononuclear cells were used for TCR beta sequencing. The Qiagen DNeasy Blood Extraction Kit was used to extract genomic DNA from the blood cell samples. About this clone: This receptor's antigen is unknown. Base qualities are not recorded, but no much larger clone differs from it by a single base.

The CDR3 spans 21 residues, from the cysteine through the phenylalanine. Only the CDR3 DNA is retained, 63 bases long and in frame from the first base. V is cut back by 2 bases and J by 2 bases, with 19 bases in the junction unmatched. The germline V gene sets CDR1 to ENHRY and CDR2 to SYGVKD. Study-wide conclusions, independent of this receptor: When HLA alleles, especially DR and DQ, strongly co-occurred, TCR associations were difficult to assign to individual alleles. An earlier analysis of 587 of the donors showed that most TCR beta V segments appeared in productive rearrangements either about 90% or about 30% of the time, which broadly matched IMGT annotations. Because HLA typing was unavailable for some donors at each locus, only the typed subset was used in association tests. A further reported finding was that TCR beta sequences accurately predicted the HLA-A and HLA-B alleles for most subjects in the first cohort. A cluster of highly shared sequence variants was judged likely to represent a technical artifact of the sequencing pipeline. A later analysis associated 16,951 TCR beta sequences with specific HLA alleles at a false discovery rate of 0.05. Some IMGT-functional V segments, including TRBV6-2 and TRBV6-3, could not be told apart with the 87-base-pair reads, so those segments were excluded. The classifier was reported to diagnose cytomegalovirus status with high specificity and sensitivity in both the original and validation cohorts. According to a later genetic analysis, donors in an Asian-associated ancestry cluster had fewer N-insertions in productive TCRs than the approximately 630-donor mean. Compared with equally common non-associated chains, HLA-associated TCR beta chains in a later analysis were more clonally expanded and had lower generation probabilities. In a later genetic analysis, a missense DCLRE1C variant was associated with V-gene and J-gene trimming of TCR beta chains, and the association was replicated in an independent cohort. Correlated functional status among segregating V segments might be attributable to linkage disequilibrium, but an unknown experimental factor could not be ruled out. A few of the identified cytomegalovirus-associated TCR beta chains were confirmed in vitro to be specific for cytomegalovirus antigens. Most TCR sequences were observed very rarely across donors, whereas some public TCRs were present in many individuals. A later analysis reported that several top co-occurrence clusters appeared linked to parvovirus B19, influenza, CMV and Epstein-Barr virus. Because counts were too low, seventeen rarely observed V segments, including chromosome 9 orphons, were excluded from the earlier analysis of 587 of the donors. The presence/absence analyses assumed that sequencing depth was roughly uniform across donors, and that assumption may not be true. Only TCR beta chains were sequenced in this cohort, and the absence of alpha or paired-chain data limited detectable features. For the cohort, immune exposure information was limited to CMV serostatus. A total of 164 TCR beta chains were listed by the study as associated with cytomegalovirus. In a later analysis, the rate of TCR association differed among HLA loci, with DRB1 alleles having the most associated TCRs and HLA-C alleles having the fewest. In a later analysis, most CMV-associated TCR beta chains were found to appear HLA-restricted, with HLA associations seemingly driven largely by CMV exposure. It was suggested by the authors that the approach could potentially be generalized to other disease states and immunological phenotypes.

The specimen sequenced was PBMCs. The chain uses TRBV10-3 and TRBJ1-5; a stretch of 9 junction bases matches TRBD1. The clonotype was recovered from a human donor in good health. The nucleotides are TGTGCCATCAGTGAGACCGCCGGGACAGGGATACCTATCCATGGCAATCAGCCCCAGCATTTT. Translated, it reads CAISETAGTGIPIHGNQPQHF.